This TCR beta chain was captured by sequencing in a study of lymphopenia after photon versus proton radiotherapy. Study-wide findings and caveats: After the lymphocyte nadir, photon-treated repertoires showed oligoclonal expansion, especially of CD8+ Temra cells. Relative stability marked proton patients; photon patients lost diversity and naive cells.

Germline V gene lookup returns CDR1 SGDLS and CDR2 YYNGEE. The V end was cut by 3 bases, the J end by 0 bases, with 10 bases between. The CDR3 totals 14 residues. About this clone itself: Its antigen is unknown.

Measured with immunoSEQ multiplex PCR; TCRdb has only the in-frame clones, and not every one. Of more than 70,000 clones detected, 80% to 90% appear once; the ten largest clones hold over 1.1%. The sample was peripheral blood, taken from a patient treated with proton-based radiotherapy. This clonotype originated in a man aged 55 to 69 with pancreatic cancer. The rearrangement links TRBV9 to TRBJ2-7; D remains ambiguous. The CDR3 protein is CASSASGFSYEQYF. CDR3 nucleotide sequence: TGTGCCAGCAGCGCGTCAGGATTCTCCTACGAGCAGTACTTC.